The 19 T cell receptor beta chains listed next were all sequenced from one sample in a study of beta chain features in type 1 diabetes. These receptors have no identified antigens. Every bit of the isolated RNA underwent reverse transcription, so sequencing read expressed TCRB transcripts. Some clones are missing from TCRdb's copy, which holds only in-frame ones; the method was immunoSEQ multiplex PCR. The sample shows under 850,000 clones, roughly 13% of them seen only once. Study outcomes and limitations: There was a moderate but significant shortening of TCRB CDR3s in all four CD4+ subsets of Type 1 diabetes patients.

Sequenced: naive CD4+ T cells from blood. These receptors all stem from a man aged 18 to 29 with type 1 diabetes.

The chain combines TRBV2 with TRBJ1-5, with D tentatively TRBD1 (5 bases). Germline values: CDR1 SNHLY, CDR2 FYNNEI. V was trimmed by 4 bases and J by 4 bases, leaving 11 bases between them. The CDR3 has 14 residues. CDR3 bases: TGTGCCAGCAGTGCGACGACAGAGAATCAGCCCCAGCATTTT. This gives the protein CASSATTENQPQHF.

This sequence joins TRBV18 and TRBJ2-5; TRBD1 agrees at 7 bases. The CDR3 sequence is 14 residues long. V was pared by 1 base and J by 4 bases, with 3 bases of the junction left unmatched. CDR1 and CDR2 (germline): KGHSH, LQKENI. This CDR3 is CASSPQQGSETQYF. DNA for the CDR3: TGTGCCAGCTCACCACAACAGGGGTCAGAGACCCAGTACTTC.

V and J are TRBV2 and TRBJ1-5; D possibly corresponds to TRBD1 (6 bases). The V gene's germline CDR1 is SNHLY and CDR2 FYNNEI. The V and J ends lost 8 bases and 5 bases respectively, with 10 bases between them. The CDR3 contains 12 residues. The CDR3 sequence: CASGWGHQPQHF. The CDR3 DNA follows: TGTGCCAGCGGTTGGGGGCATCAGCCCCAGCATTTT.

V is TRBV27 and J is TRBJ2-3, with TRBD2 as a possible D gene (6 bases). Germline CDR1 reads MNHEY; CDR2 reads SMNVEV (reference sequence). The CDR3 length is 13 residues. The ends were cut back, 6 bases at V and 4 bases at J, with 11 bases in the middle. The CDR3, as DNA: TGTGCCAGCAGCGGACTATTCCCAGATACGCAGTATTTT. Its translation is CASSGLFPDTQYF.

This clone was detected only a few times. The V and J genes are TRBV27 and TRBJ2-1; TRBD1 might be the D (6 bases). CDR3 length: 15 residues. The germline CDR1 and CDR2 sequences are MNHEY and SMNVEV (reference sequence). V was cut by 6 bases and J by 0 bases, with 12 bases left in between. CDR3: CASSLTGSSYNEQFF. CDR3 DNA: TGTGCCAGCAGCCTTACAGGGAGCTCCTACAATGAGCAGTTCTTC.

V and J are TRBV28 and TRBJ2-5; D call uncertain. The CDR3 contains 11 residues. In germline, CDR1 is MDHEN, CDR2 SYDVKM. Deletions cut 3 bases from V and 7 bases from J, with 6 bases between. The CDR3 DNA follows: TGTGCCAGCAGTTTTCGGGTGACCCAGTACTTC. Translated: CASSFRVTQYF. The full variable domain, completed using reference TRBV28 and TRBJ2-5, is DVKVTQSSRYLVKRTGEKVFLECVQDMDHENMFWYRQDPGLGLRLIYFSYDVKMKEKGDIPEGYSVSREKKERFSLILESASTNQTSMYLCASSFRVTQYFGPGTRLLVL.

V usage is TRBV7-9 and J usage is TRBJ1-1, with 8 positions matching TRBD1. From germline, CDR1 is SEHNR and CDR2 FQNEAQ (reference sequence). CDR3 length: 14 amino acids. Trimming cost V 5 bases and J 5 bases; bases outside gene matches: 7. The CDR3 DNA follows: TGTGCCAGCAGCCAGACAGGGGATCGGACTGAAGCTTTCTTT. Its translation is CASSQTGDRTEAFF.

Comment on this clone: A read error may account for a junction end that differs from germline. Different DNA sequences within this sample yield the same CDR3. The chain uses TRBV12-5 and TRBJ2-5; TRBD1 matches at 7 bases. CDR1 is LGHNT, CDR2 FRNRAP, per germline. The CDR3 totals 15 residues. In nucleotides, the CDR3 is TGTGCTAGCGGTTTGGGACAGAGCTCCCAGGAGACCCAGTACTTC. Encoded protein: CASGLGQSSQETQYF.

CDR3: CASSRSGLGHNSPLHF. CDR3 bases: TGTGCCAGCAGCCGAAGTGGACTGGGGCATAATTCACCCCTCCACTTT. V gene TRBV14 combines with J gene TRBJ1-6; TRBD1 is a possible D gene (5 bases). CDR3 length: 16 residues. CDR1 is SGHDN, CDR2 FVKESK, per germline. With 4 bases removed from V and 5 bases from J, the gap between germline ends came to 15 bases.

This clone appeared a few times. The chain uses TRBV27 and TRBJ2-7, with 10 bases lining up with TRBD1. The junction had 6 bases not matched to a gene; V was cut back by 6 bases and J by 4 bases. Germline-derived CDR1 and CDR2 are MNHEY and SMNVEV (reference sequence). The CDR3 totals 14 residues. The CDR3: CASRFGTGAYEQYF. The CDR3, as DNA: TGTGCCAGCAGATTCGGGACAGGGGCATACGAGCAGTACTTC.

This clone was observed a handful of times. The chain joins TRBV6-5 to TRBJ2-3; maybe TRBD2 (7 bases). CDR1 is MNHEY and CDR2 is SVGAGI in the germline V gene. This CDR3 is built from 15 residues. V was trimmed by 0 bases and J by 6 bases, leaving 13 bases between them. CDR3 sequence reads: CASSYSRGPGDTQYF. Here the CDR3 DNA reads TGTGCCAGCAGTTACTCGCGGGGGCCCGGGGATACGCAGTATTTT.

DNA for the CDR3: TGTGCCAGCACCGGACTAGCTCCAGATACGCAGTATTTT. Amino acid sequence: CASTGLAPDTQYF. This chain connects TRBV2 to TRBJ2-3, with 8 bases fitting TRBD2. Per germline, CDR1 SNHLY and CDR2 FYNNEI. The CDR3 is 13 residues long. Trimming at V came to 7 bases and at J to 4 bases, leaving 4 bases not matched to a gene. Using reference TRBV2 and TRBJ2-3 for the parts outside the CDR3, the full variable domain is EPEVTQTPSHQVTQMGQEVILRCVPISNHLYFYWYRQILGQKVEFLVSFYNNEISEKSEIFDDQFSVERPDGSNFTLKIRSTKLEDSAMYFCASTGLAPDTQYFGPGTRLTVL.

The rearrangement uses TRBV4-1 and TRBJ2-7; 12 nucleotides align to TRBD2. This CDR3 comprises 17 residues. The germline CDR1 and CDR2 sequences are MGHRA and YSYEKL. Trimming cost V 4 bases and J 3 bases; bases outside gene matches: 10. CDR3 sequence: CASSLRTSGDTLYEQYF. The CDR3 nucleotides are TGCGCCAGCAGCCTTAGGACTAGCGGGGATACCCTCTACGAGCAGTACTTC.

The CDR3 here is CASSSGQGNEKLFF. The DNA for the CDR3 is TGTGCCAGCAGTTCGGGACAGGGGAATGAAAAACTGTTTTTT. The chain has TRBV2 and TRBJ1-4; 10 bases are shared with TRBD1. Germline CDR1 reads SNHLY; CDR2 reads FYNNEI. J lost 5 bases, V lost 5 bases, and 2 bases had no gene match. There are 14 residues in the CDR3. The variable domain in full, completed from reference TRBV2 and TRBJ1-4, reads EPEVTQTPSHQVTQMGQEVILRCVPISNHLYFYWYRQILGQKVEFLVSFYNNEISEKSEIFDDQFSVERPDGSNFTLKIRSTKLEDSAMYFCASSSGQGNEKLFFGSGTQLSVL.

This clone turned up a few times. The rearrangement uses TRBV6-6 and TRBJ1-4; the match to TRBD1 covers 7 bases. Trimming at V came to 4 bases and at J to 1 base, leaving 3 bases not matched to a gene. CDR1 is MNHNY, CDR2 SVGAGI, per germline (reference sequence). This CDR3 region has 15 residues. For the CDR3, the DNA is TGTGCCAGCAGTTCAACAGGGGAAACTAATGAAAAACTGTTTTTT. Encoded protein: CASSSTGETNEKLFF.

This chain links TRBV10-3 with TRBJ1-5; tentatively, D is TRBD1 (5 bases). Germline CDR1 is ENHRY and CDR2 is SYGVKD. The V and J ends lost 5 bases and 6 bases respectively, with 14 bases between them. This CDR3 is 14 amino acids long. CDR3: CAISLRQGGQPQHF. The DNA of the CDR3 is TGTGCCATCAGTCTCCGCCAGGGTGGTCAGCCCCAGCATTTT.

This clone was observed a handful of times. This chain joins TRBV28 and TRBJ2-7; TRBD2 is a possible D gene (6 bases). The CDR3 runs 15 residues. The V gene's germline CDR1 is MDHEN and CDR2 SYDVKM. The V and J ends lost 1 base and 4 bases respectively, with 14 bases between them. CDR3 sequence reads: CASSLSTRGNYEQYF. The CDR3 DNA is TGTGCCAGCAGTTTATCAACCCGGGGGAATTACGAGCAGTACTTC.

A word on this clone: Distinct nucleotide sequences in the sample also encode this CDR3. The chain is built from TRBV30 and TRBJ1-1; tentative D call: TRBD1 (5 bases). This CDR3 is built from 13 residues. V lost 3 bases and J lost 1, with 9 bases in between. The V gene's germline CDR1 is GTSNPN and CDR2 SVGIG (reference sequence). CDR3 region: CAWSGQGNTEAFF. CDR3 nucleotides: TGTGCCTGGAGCGGGCAGGGGAACACTGAAGCTTTCTTT.

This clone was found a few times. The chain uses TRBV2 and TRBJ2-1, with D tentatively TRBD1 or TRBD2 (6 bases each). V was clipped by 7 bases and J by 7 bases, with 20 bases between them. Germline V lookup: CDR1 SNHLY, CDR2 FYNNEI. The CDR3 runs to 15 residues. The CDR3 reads CASKSGSVGANEQFF. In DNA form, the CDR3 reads TGTGCCAGCAAGTCCGGGAGCGTGGGGGCGAATGAGCAGTTCTTC. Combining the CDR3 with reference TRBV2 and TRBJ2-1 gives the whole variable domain EPEVTQTPSHQVTQMGQEVILRCVPISNHLYFYWYRQILGQKVEFLVSFYNNEISEKSEIFDDQFSVERPDGSNFTLKIRSTKLEDSAMYFCASKSGSVGANEQFFGPGTRLTVL.